One sample yielded the 20 T cell receptor beta chains listed below, sequenced in a study of blood T cell repertoires in COVID-19. Generated by immunoSEQ multiplex PCR, the TCRdb table keeps only in-frame clones and is missing some. This sample yields about 160,000 clones, of which around 90% are seen a single time; about 0.6% belongs to the top ten. Sequencing was carried out using peripheral blood. These TCRs come from a man between 60 and 75 years old with COVID-19, enrolled during active disease.

The chain has TRBV7-3 and TRBJ1-1, with D perhaps TRBD1 (6 bases). This CDR3 comprises 15 residues. Germline-derived CDR1 and CDR2 are SGHTA and FQGTGA. V lost 5 bases and J lost 5, with 18 bases in between. CDR3: CASSPQGFGVTEAFF. The DNA of the CDR3 is TGTGCCAGCAGCCCACAGGGATTTGGTGTTACTGAAGCTTTCTTT.

This clone was picked up a small number of times. The chain has TRBV24-1 and TRBJ2-1, with TRBD1 matching over 9 bases. The junction had 4 bases not matched to a gene; V was cut back by 5 bases and J by 3 bases. Germline V gene data show CDR1 as KGHDR and CDR2 as SFDVKD. This CDR3 spans 15 amino acids. In nucleotides, the CDR3 is TGTGCCACCAGTGCCGGACAGGGGTACTACAATGAGCAGTTCTTC. Translated, it gives CATSAGQGYYNEQFF.

V gene TRBV4-2 combines with J gene TRBJ1-1; 7 bases are a match to TRBD1. The CDR3 loop spans 19 amino acids. The J segment lost 3 bases and the V segment lost 0 bases, leaving 16 bases of the junction unmatched. CDR1 is LGHNA, CDR2 YNFKEQ, per germline. For the CDR3, the DNA is TGTGCCAGCAGCCAAGATAAATCCAGGGGGTATTATGGGGACACTGAAGCTTTCTTT. It translates to CASSQDKSRGYYGDTEAFF.

The rearrangement joins TRBV18 to TRBJ2-2, with D hard to call. Per the germline V gene, CDR1 is KGHSH and CDR2 is LQKENI. The CDR3 loop spans 13 amino acids. V lost 5 bases and J 3 bases, leaving 7 bases between the germline ends. The CDR3 DNA sequence: TGTGCCAGCTCAGGGCAGGACACCGGGGAGCTGTTTTTT. This translates into CASSGQDTGELFF.

This sequence joins TRBV6-6 and TRBJ1-2, with D maybe TRBD1 (5 bases). The CDR3 is made up of 16 amino acids. The germline V gene encodes CDR1 MNHNY and CDR2 SVGAGI (reference sequence). V was pared by 7 bases and J by 0 bases, with 18 bases between. CDR3 loop: CASTAGQGFSNYGYTF. In DNA, the CDR3 is TGTGCCAGCACCGCTGGGCAGGGTTTTTCTAACTATGGCTACACCTTC.

This chain uses TRBV30 with TRBJ1-5; 7 bases map to TRBD1. The V and J ends lost 4 bases and 6 bases, in that order; junction bases with no gene match: 9. The germline V gene has CDR1 GTSNPN and CDR2 SVGIG (reference sequence). The CDR3 sequence is 14 residues long. The DNA of the CDR3 is TGTGCCTGGACCGACGACAGGGCTGGTCAGCCCCAGCATTTT. This gives the protein CAWTDDRAGQPQHF.

V usage is TRBV7-2 and J usage is TRBJ1-1; the match to TRBD1 covers 7 bases. The trim removed 3 bases at V and 6 bases at J, leaving 13 bases unmatched. From germline, CDR1 is SGHTA and CDR2 FQGNSA. The CDR3 spans 16 residues. The CDR3 DNA follows: TGTGCCAGCAGCTTTAGTGTGTTCGGAGGGGGCTCTGAAGCTTTCTTT. It encodes CASSFSVFGGGSEAFF.

This chain links TRBV5-4 with TRBJ2-7; D perhaps matches TRBD1 (6 bases). CDR3 size: 15 residues. Looked up from germline, CDR1 is SGHNT and CDR2 is YYREEE (reference sequence). Trimming cost V 4 bases and J 3 bases, with 17 bases left between them. As DNA, the CDR3 is TGTGCCAGCAGCCTAGACAGGAGTCTTCTCTACGAGCAGTACTTC. Residues: CASSLDRSLLYEQYF.

The rearrangement uses TRBV25-1 and TRBJ2-1, with 8 nucleotides matching TRBD2. V was pared by 4 bases and J by 0 bases, with 8 bases of the junction left unmatched. Germline CDR1 is MGHDK and CDR2 is SYGVNS. This CDR3 is built from 17 residues. The CDR3 coding sequence is TGTGCCAGCAGTGTGGTTAGCGGGATGAGCTCCTACAATGAGCAGTTCTTC. Protein sequence: CASSVVSGMSSYNEQFF.

The rearrangement links TRBV9 to TRBJ1-1; D is unclear. Trimming removed 3 bases from V and 2 bases from J, with 8 bases in between. Germline V gene lookup returns CDR1 SGDLS and CDR2 YYNGEE. The CDR3 has 13 amino acids. In nucleotides, the CDR3 is TGTGCCAGCAGCGCTGTTACTAACACTGAAGCTTTCTTT. Encoded protein: CASSAVTNTEAFF.

The CDR3 nucleotides read TGCGCCAGCAGCCTACTACTAGCGGGGAACACCGGGGAGCTGTTTTTT. Amino acid sequence: CASSLLLAGNTGELFF. The genes are TRBV4-3 and TRBJ2-2; 9 bases are shared with TRBD2. The V gene's germline CDR1 is LGHNA and CDR2 YSLEER. This CDR3 region has 16 residues. Trimming took 4 bases from V and 1 from J; bases not matched to a gene: 4.

The chain joins TRBV28 to TRBJ1-2; D unresolved. This CDR3 contains 14 residues. Per germline, CDR1 MDHEN and CDR2 SYDVKM. Trimming took 7 bases from V and 8 from J, leaving 20 bases between them. In DNA, the CDR3 is TGTGCCAGCACCCTAGAGTCCAGAGGCGTGGGCTACACCTTC. It specifies CASTLESRGVGYTF.

The chain joins TRBV6-6 to TRBJ2-7; TRBD1 might be the D (5 bases). Germline CDR1 and CDR2: MNHNY and SVGAGI (reference sequence). V gave up 6 bases and J gave up 0 bases, with 15 bases separating them. The CDR3 extends over 15 amino acids. The DNA of the CDR3 is TGTGCCAGCAGCCCCAGGGCCACCACCTCCTACGAGCAGTACTTC. It translates to CASSPRATTSYEQYF.

The V and J genes are TRBV5-1 and TRBJ2-1; 11 nucleotides line up with TRBD2. Germline V gene sequence: CDR1 SGHRS, CDR2 YFSETQ. This CDR3 region has 15 residues. The junction had 9 bases not matched to a gene; V was cut back by 6 bases and J by 7 bases. The CDR3 is CASMGLAARANEQFF. The CDR3 nucleotides read TGCGCCAGCATGGGACTAGCGGCCCGAGCTAATGAGCAGTTCTTC.

V and J are TRBV7-9 and TRBJ2-7; D is ambiguous. Germline V CDR1 and CDR2: SEHNR, FQNEAQ (reference sequence). With 4 bases removed from V and 3 bases from J, the gap between germline ends came to 16 bases. The CDR3 extends over 15 amino acids. The CDR3 sequence is CASSSRRRRNYEQYF. CDR3 DNA: TGTGCCAGCAGCTCAAGACGGAGACGGAACTACGAGCAGTACTTC.

The chain combines TRBV18 with TRBJ1-4; D is unresolved. CDR1 is KGHSH, CDR2 LQKENI, per germline. V gave up 5 bases and J gave up 2 bases, with 12 bases separating them. The CDR3 extends over 15 amino acids. The CDR3 reads CASSAGRPTNEKLFF. In nucleotides, the CDR3 is TGTGCCAGCTCAGCCGGCAGGCCGACTAATGAAAAACTGTTTTTT. Using reference TRBV18 and TRBJ1-4 for the parts outside the CDR3, the full variable domain is NAGVMQNPRHLVRRRGQEARLRCSPMKGHSHVYWYRQLPEEGLKFMVYLQKENIIDESGMPKERFSAEFPKEGPSILRIQQVVRGDSAAYFCASSAGRPTNEKLFFGSGTQLSVL.

This rearrangement joins TRBV7-9 to TRBJ1-2; tentatively, D is TRBD1 (5 bases). CDR1 is SEHNR and CDR2 is FQNEAQ in the germline V gene (reference sequence). The CDR3 extends over 14 amino acids. The germline V and J ends were trimmed by 5 bases and 5 bases, with 15 bases remaining between them. The DNA for the CDR3 is TGTGCCAGCAGCGTGGGGGGAGGTTCTTATGGCTACACCTTC. Its protein product is CASSVGGGSYGYTF.

The chain uses TRBV11-3 and TRBJ1-6; D gene uncertain. V was clipped by 5 bases and J by 11 bases, with 13 bases between them. This CDR3 has 13 residues. Germline CDR1 is SGHNT and CDR2 is YENEEA. The CDR3 reads CASSPGQVAPLHF. DNA of the CDR3: TGTGCCAGCAGCCCCGGTCAGGTTGCACCCCTCCACTTT.

This clone has a handful of counts. The genes are TRBV6-5 and TRBJ1-2; 7 bases align to TRBD1. The CDR3 runs 12 residues. Looked up from germline, CDR1 is MNHEY and CDR2 is SVGAGI. Unmatched junction bases numbered 3, after V lost 7 bases and J lost 4 bases. The CDR3 reads CASTAGGYGYTF. The DNA of the CDR3 is TGTGCCAGCACCGCAGGGGGCTATGGCTACACCTTC.

This rearrangement joins TRBV27 to TRBJ1-5, with 7 nucleotides matching TRBD1. This CDR3 spans 17 amino acids. Germline CDR1 reads MNHEY; CDR2 reads SMNVEV (reference sequence). The V gene end was trimmed by 2 bases and the J gene end by 1 base; junction bases not matched to a gene: 8. This CDR3 reads CASSLRAGTASNQPQHF. DNA for the CDR3: TGTGCCAGCAGTTTAAGAGCCGGGACAGCCAGCAATCAGCCCCAGCATTTT.